This TCR beta chain originates from a study of CD8+ T cells in alopecia areata. For the study at large: After 6 to 18 months of tofacitinib, follow-up continued 6 months off drug.

J gave up 5 bases and V 4 bases, and 7 bases lay outside the gene matches. The germline gives CDR1 SEHNR, CDR2 FQNEAQ (reference sequence). CDR3 length: 15 amino acids. Extracted RNA was reverse transcribed, and the resulting cDNA served as sequencing template. TCRdb's table, derived via immunoSEQ multiplex PCR, lists solely in-frame clones and lacks some. This sample carries hundreds of thousands of clones, roughly two thirds of them seen once, and the ten largest clones take about 1.3%. The source of this sequence is a human donor with alopecia areata. The specimen was CD4+ T cells sorted from blood, collected at week 0. The rearrangement uses TRBV7-9 and TRBJ1-5; 8 bases are shared with TRBD1. CDR3 DNA: TGTGCCAGCAGCTCACTAGGGACAGGAGATCAGCCCCAGCATTTT. This codes for CASSSLGTGDQPQHF.